The 12 T cell receptor beta chains below come from one sample, sequenced in a study of vaccination and CD4 T cells after COVID-19 (dated by TCRdb to 2022 to 2024). These receptors are not linked to any known antigen. Libraries came from PCR. This sample was sequenced with an Illumina iSeq 100. DNA from cultured CD4+ T cells was subjected to TCR sequencing with the Oncomine TCR Beta short-read assay at the Johns Hopkins FTIC core. TCRdb trimmed the raw reads at Q25, called clones with MiXCR and kept productive beta chains. CDR3 protein duplicates are merged, each entry listing the most common genes and DNA. For this sample there are under 25,000 distinct CDR3 sequences; 67% appear just once. The biggest ten clones account for 7.6% of the sample. This specimen's treatment or condition label, interpreted: approximately nine-day PBMC culture with coronavirus spike peptide pools or control peptides (ViraFEST assay).

Sequencing was performed on CD4+ T cells from blood, cultured in vitro. These receptor sequences come from a human donor who had recovered from COVID-19.

V gene TRBV7-2 combines with J gene TRBJ1-2; 10 nucleotides match TRBD1. V trimming: 4 bases; J trimming: 1 base; junction bases outside the gene matches: 0. The CDR3 contains 14 residues. Per the germline V gene, CDR1 is SGHTA and CDR2 is FQGNSA. The CDR3 sequence is CASSWTGGNYGYTF. CDR3 nucleotide sequence: TGTGCCAGCAGCTGGACAGGGGGTAACTATGGCTACACCTTC.

The chain uses TRBV20-1 and TRBJ2-7; the D is unclear. The V end lost 0 bases, the J end lost 2 bases, and 14 bases lay between the germline ends. The V gene's germline CDR1 is DFQATT and CDR2 SNEGSKA (reference sequence). CDR3 length: 15 amino acids. In DNA form, the CDR3 reads TGCAGTGCTAGAGATGGGAACAAGGTCACCTACGAGCAGTACTTC. Translation gives CSARDGNKVTYEQYF.

In its sample, this clonotype was seen a few times. The rearrangement joins TRBV15 to TRBJ1-2; TRBD1 might be the D (5 bases). CDR3 size: 13 residues. Trimming shortened V by 3 bases and J by 7 bases, and 12 bases separated the two germline ends. In germline, CDR1 is LNHNV, CDR2 YYDKDF (reference sequence). The CDR3 protein is CATSRGFRAGYTF. The CDR3 nucleotides are TGTGCCACCAGCAGGGGGTTCAGGGCTGGCTACACCTTC.

V and J are TRBV20-1 and TRBJ2-1; 7 positions agree with TRBD1. V dropped 4 bases and J dropped 3; count of bases not matched to a gene: 9. The germline V gene has CDR1 DFQATT and CDR2 SNEGSKA (reference sequence). The length of the CDR3 is 15 residues. The CDR3 loop reads CSANHRDRYYNEQFF. CDR3 coding DNA: TGCAGTGCTAACCACCGGGACAGATACTACAATGAGCAGTTCTTC.

The chain is built from TRBV28 and TRBJ2-2; 7 bases agree with TRBD1. Germline-derived CDR1 and CDR2 are MDHEN and SYDVKM. V gave up 4 bases and J gave up 4 bases; unmatched junction bases: 6. The CDR3 covers 15 residues. The CDR3 loop is CASSSTGLGTGELFF. The DNA for the CDR3 is TGTGCCAGCAGTTCGACAGGGTTGGGCACCGGGGAGCTGTTTTTT.

This rearrangement joins TRBV6-5 to TRBJ1-5; D is uncertain. Germline assignment: CDR1 MNHEY and CDR2 SVGAGI. The CDR3 has 13 amino acids. The ends were cut back, 4 bases at V and 1 base at J, with 5 bases in the middle. CDR3 protein: CASSWNSNQPQHF. In DNA, the CDR3 is TGTGCCAGCAGTTGGAACAGCAATCAGCCCCAGCATTTT.

The chain couples TRBV7-2 to TRBJ1-1, with D possibly matching TRBD1 (5 bases). V lost 4 bases and J lost 3, with 9 bases in between. The CDR3 covers 13 residues. Germline CDR1 reads SGHTA; CDR2 reads FQGNSA. CDR3 sequence reads: CASSSQGYTEAFF. The CDR3 bases are TGTGCCAGCAGCTCTCAGGGATACACTGAAGCTTTCTTT.

The chain employs TRBV7-6 and TRBJ1-6, with a weak D call TRBD1 (5 bases). Germline V gene sequence: CDR1 SGHVS, CDR2 FNYEAQ. This CDR3 has 12 residues. The V end lost 2 bases, the J end lost 12 bases, and 8 bases lay between the germline ends. The CDR3 reads CASSLQGGPLHF. For the CDR3, the DNA is TGTGCCAGCAGCTTACAGGGAGGACCCCTCCACTTT. The entire variable domain, with the rest obtained from reference TRBV7-6 and TRBJ1-6, is as follows: GAGVSQSPRYKVTKRGQDVALRCDPISGHVSLYWYRQALGQGPEFLTYFNYEAQQDKSGLPNDRFSAERPEGSISTLTIQRTEQRDSAMYRCASSLQGGPLHFGNGTRLTVT.

This chain connects TRBV20-1 to TRBJ2-3; 10 bases fit TRBD2. Germline-derived CDR1 and CDR2 are DFQATT and SNEGSKA (reference sequence). The CDR3 consists of 14 residues. With V trimmed by 7 bases and J by 5 bases, 9 bases remained unmatched. The CDR3 coding sequence is TGCAGTGTAGAAGTAGCGGGAGGCCAAGATACGCAGTATTTT. Amino acid sequence: CSVEVAGGQDTQYF.

The chain employs TRBV7-2 and TRBJ2-2; unclear D gene. The CDR3 is 13 amino acids. V lost 5 bases to trimming and J lost 3 bases, with 7 bases between them. Germline assignment: CDR1 SGHTA and CDR2 FQGNSA. The chain's CDR3 is CASSPAHTGELFF. The CDR3 DNA reads as TGTGCCAGCAGCCCCGCACACACCGGGGAGCTGTTTTTT.

The genes are TRBV20-1 and TRBJ1-2; 11 nucleotides agree with TRBD1. CDR3 length: 15 amino acids. The J segment lost 4 bases and the V segment lost 1 base, leaving 5 bases of the junction unmatched. Looked up from germline, CDR1 is DFQATT and CDR2 is SNEGSKA (reference sequence). CDR3 protein: CSARGSGTGGYGYTF. The CDR3, as DNA: TGCAGTGCTAGAGGAAGCGGGACAGGGGGCTATGGCTACACCTTC.

In the case of this clonotype: At one boundary the junction diverges from the germline segment, which might be a read error. The chain uses TRBV6-1 and TRBJ1-1; D not resolved. Per germline, CDR1 MNHNS and CDR2 SASEGT. This CDR3 spans 13 amino acids. The CDR3 DNA sequence: TGTGCCATCAGTGAGTCCAAGGGCACTGAAGCTTTCTTT. The encoded protein is CAISESKGTEAFF.